This T cell receptor beta chain emerged from a study of OX40 agonist ivuxolimab in advanced cancers. Study results and caveats: Among the lowest peripheral clonal expansion occurred in 0.1-3.0 mg/kg partial responders. Clones of CD4+ and CD8+ blood T cells grew by week 6 at doses of 0.1 to 3.0 mg/kg. Some nonresponders additionally presented with little normalized T-cell clonal expansion.

Individuals having autoimmune disease history or systemic immunosuppression were not enrolled. Method: immunoSEQ multiplex PCR; TCRdb's copy keeps in-frame clones and lacks some. This table has approximately 12,000 clones, more than 80% appearing once. Of note for this clone: No antigen is known for it.

Germline V gene data show CDR1 as SGHTA and CDR2 as FQGTGA. The CDR3 totals 16 residues. V was pared by 5 bases and J by 6 bases, with 12 bases of the junction left unmatched. This chain uses TRBV7-3 with TRBJ2-1; TRBD1 agrees at 8 bases. The receptor was derived from an adult with an advanced solid tumor such as melanoma, head and neck, liver or kidney cancer. The sample in question was CD4+ or CD8+ T cells sorted from blood, obtained in a trial of the OX40 agonist ivuxolimab. The CDR3 bases are TGTGCCAGCAGCCCCTTCGGACAGGGAAGAGGCAATGAGCAGTTCTTC. Protein: CASSPFGQGRGNEQFF.